The subject of this entry is one TCR beta chain. Its antigen is not known. The sample belongs to a study of blood T cells in healthy people across ages. Findings of the study overall: Across the age range, TCR beta diversity per million T cells fell in a roughly linear way.

Primers used in a second PCR of about 7 to 12 cycles were a sample-barcoded 5' primer and a J-beta primer mix. Template switching added a 12-random-nucleotide identifier to every cDNA molecule. A single record per CDR3 protein comes from TCRdb applying MiXCR to the 5' RACE reads. The repertoire holds around 1,000,000 distinct CDR3 sequences, about 23% seen once, with approximately 0.7% in the top ten. The CDR3 consists of 15 residues. V was pared by 4 bases and J by 2 bases, with 15 bases between. CDR1 is SGHTA and CDR2 is FQGNSA in the germline V gene. The same specimen was also included in a second study, on T cells of mothers and their children. That investigation notes: Samples were obtained from a few healthy Caucasian mothers and their six children. Slightly, though not significantly, more overlap was seen in related than in unrelated mother-child pairs.

The origin of this receptor is a girl aged 2 to 9 in good health. The chain joins TRBV7-2 to TRBJ2-7; D is undetermined. Material: blood. The CDR3 loop reads CASSSRPSNTYEQYF. The CDR3 DNA reads as TGTGCCAGCAGCTCCCGGCCTAGTAACACCTACGAGCAGTACTTC.